This TCR beta chain was identified in a study of cytotoxic CD8 clonotypes in ibrutinib-treated CLL. The wider study: The sample average was 255,043 productive templates and 85,000 to 95,000 productive rearrangements.

Concerning this clone: Its antigen is not identified.

Notes on the study in general: Clonality went up at ibrutinib response and then declined back toward baseline at progression.

Assay: immunoSEQ multiplex PCR; the TCRdb copy retains only in-frame clones and omits some. This sample has tens of thousands of clones; around 83% occur once, and the top ten carry under 6.5%. The sequence came from a human donor with chronic lymphocytic leukemia. The source material was PBMCs, sampled before ibrutinib treatment.

The CDR3 DNA follows: TGTGCCAGCAGCTTTACAGGACAAAGAATGACAGATACGCAGTATTTT. Protein: CASSFTGQRMTDTQYF. This chain uses TRBV11-2 with TRBJ2-3; perhaps TRBD1 as D (5 bases). The CDR3 runs 16 residues. Trimming pared 3 bases from V and 3 bases from J, leaving 16 bases between. CDR1 SGHAT and CDR2 FQNNGV come from the germline V gene.